A single sample gave rise to the 2 T cell receptor beta chains below, sequenced in a study of cytomegalovirus exposure and HLA in healthy donors (dated by TCRdb to about 2017). Library preparation employed the immunoSEQ multiplex PCR assay. A mixture of 60 forward primers for TCR Vbeta segments and 13 reverse primers for TCR Jbeta segments was used in the multiplex PCR. This is the immuneACCESS table as TCRdb keeps it, with only in-frame sequences that have V and J called. A part of the clones is gone; compared with another copy, unresolved V genes explain less than half, and the rest is unexplained. The sample yields 90,000 to 120,000 clones; roughly three quarters were counted once. About 1.7% of the sample is in the top ten clones. The specimen was PBMCs. The receptors were gathered from a woman between 40 and 55 years old in good health and CMV-seronegative.

The rearrangement uses TRBV28 and TRBJ1-3, with D perhaps matching TRBD1 (6 bases). Germline V CDR1 and CDR2: MDHEN, SYDVKM. The CDR3 length is 22 residues. Between the trimmed V and J ends, which lost 7 bases and 1 base, there was a span of 35 bases. CDR3 DNA: TGTGCCAGCAAACCCTCCCGACAGGTACAGGGTTCGAATCTTCTTTCTGGAAACACCATATATTTT. Its protein product is CASKPSRQVQGSNLLSGNTIYF.

The rearrangement uses TRBV19 and TRBJ2-5; D is possibly TRBD1 (5 bases). V dropped 2 bases and J dropped 5 bases, with 18 bases sitting between them. This CDR3 spans 16 amino acids. Germline lookup yields CDR1 LNHDA and CDR2 SQIVND (reference sequence). CDR3 nucleotide sequence: TGTGCCAGTAGTATATTCGGTCGGACAAGGCTCGAGACCCAGTACTTC. Translation: CASSIFGRTRLETQYF.